This paragraph covers one T cell receptor (beta chain) sequence. What antigen it recognizes has not been identified. No clone much larger than this one lies a single base away; base qualities are absent. This sample stems from a study of a mutant IDH1 vaccine in newly diagnosed glioma (dated by TCRdb to about 2021). Regarding the study in general: Patients were given eight vaccinations, in weeks 1, 3, 5, 7, 11, 15, 19 and 23, which matched visits V03 through V10. Vaccination started 4-6 weeks after radiotherapy alone, or was given together with temozolomide cycles in the groups whose treatment included chemotherapy. Of the roughly 34 treated patients, about 62% were male and around 40% were female, and the mean age was around 40 years. Before enrollment, patients had received standard therapy of radiotherapy alone, temozolomide alone, or radiochemotherapy with temozolomide; most received the combination. Peripheral blood samples were drawn at six visits, namely V03 (baseline), V05, V07, V10, V12 and V13. Longitudinal TCRB deep sequencing was performed for about two dozen treated patients wherever samples were available for exploratory analyses.

Receptors were amplified or captured by the immunoSEQ multiplex PCR assay. Following the manufacturer's protocol, the hsTCRB Kit was used to amplify rearranged TCR beta chain sequences. TCRB libraries were sequenced on an Illumina MiSeq. As for the authors' bioinformatics: The kit vendor's proprietary platform handled demultiplexing, trimming and gene mapping. The source is immuneACCESS, and TCRdb retained only in-frame sequences with V and J called. Part of the clones is not carried over; for the studies checked, unresolved V genes explain less than half of this, and the remainder is unexplained. V, J and clone size are taken as reported in that table, and D and trimming were inferred from the DNA itself. The sample has around 60,000 clones on record, roughly 84% of them singletons. The ten largest clones capture roughly 9% of the sample. On the study overall, not on this receptor specifically: The authors stated that sample limitations prevented analyses of patient blood samples from being reproduced. PBMC samples for TCRB deep sequencing were selected based on availability. Immune responses induced by the vaccine were seen in around 94% of patients across multiple MHC alleles. Changes in the top peripheral T cell clonotypes picked up by TCRB sequencing did not appear to be linked to pseudoprogression.

The CDR3 measures 14 amino acids from cysteine to phenylalanine. The kept DNA is CDR3 alone, 42 bases in frame from the first base. Trimming removed 5 bases from V and 0 bases from J; the gene matches leave 4 bases unexplained. Looking up the germline V gene yields CDR1 SQVTM and CDR2 ANQGSEA. The time point label corresponds to: week 11, during vaccination. Each vaccine dose was 300 ug of a 20-mer mutant IDH1 peptide in Montanide, given subcutaneously with topical imiquimod. The donors had newly diagnosed IDH1-mutant astrocytomas of WHO grade 3 or 4 that showed loss of nuclear ATRX. The samples were drawn from NOA16, a multicentre, single-arm, open-label phase I trial in Germany that tested a mutant IDH1 peptide vaccine in humans for the first time. Genomic DNA for TCRB sequencing was extracted from EDTA blood using the DNeasy Blood and Tissue Kit.

The chain links TRBV29-1 with TRBJ2-7; TRBD2 matches 10 bases in the middle. The sample was PBMCs, taken from a glioma patient whose treatment included an IDH1 peptide vaccine. This TCR was recovered from a woman in her fifties or sixties with glioma. CDR3 protein: CSVRAGGSSYEQYF. The bases read TGCAGCGTTAGAGCGGGGGGGAGCTCCTACGAGCAGTACTTC.